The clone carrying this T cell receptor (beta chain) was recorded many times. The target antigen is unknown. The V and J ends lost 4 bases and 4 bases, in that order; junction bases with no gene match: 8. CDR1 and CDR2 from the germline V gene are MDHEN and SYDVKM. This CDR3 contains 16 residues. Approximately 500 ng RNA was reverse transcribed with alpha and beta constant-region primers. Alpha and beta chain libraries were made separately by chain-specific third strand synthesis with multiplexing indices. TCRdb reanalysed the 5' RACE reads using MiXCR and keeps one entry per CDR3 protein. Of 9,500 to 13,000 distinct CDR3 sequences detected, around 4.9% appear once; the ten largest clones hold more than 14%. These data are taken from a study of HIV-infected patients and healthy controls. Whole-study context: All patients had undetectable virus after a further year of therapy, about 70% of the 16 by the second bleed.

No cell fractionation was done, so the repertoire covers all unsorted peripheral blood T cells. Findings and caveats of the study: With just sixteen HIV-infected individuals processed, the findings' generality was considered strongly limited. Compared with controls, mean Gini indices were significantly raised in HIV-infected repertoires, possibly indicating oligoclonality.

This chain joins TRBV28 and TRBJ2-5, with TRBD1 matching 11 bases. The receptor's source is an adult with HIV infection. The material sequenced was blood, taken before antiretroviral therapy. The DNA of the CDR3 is TGTGCCAGCAGTTCCGAGGACAGGGGGCTATCAGAGACCCAGTACTTC. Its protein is CASSSEDRGLSETQYF.